This paragraph covers one T cell receptor beta chain sequence. This specimen comes from a study of blood T cell repertoires in COVID-19. Study details: Acute and convalescent COVID-19 samples came from the United States, Italy and Spain. T cells, B-cell-depleted T cells, or PBMCs provided the cDNA or gDNA that served as material.

The cohort comprised adults aged about 18 to 100 years residing in under 25 US areas. Under the authors' procedure: By means of reference gene primer amplification, nucleated cell counts were estimated. Profiled with immunoSEQ multiplex PCR; TCRdb holds only in-frame clones, not every one. V and J calls and clone size are given by that table; D and trimming were obtained from the DNA. The sample yields approximately 140,000 clones, about 90% seen once. V lost 1 base, J lost 8 bases, and 8 bases lay in between. From germline, CDR1 is MNHNS and CDR2 SASEGT. This CDR3 comprises 12 residues. The chain links TRBV6-1 to TRBJ1-2, with a weak D call TRBD1 (6 bases). Sequenced sample: PBMCs or T cells enriched from blood (not recorded which). This TCR was sampled from a middle-aged woman who had been exposed to COVID-19. CDR3 in DNA: TGTGCCAGCAGTGAAGACAGGGTAGGCTACACCTTC. It translates to CASSEDRVGYTF.